This T cell receptor beta chain was profiled in a study of shared T cell receptors in the human thymus. This CDR3 is 15 amino acids long. Unmatched junction bases numbered 5, after V lost 0 bases and J lost 8 bases. Germline V gives CDR1 SGDLS, CDR2 YYNGEE. The assay was immunoSEQ multiplex PCR, and TCRdb's table has in-frame clones only and misses some. The sample includes roughly 500,000 clones, 75% to 85% seen only once; the top ten take more than 0.01%. The same specimen was also included in a second study, on human thymus T cells.

The source of this sequence is a boy under two years old with a congenital heart defect. Sequenced input: thymocytes. This sequence joins TRBV9 and TRBJ2-1; 10 nucleotides match TRBD1. This CDR3 is CASSVVDRGFDEQFF. The DNA of the CDR3 is TGTGCCAGCAGCGTAGTGGACAGGGGGTTCGATGAGCAGTTCTTC.